The sequence of this T cell receptor (beta chain) was determined in a study of blood T cell repertoires in COVID-19. Study-wide background: There were acute and convalescent COVID-19 samples, and they came from the United States, Italy and Spain. T cells, B-cell-depleted T cells, or PBMCs supplied cDNA or gDNA.

Worth noting for this clone: One end of the junction fails to match germline, which may point to a read error.

The CDR3 length is 14 residues. CDR1 MNHEY and CDR2 SVGAGI come from the germline V gene. In the original workflow: The assay estimated nucleated cells by amplifying reference gene primers. Repertoires were generated with immunoSEQ multiplex PCR, while TCRdb's copy carries only in-frame clones and drops some. V and J calls and clone size come straight from that table; D and trimming were deduced from the DNA. The table has 65,000 to 100,000 clones, roughly 80% seen once. This sequence joins TRBV6-5 and TRBJ2-7, with a tentative D call TRBD2 (6 bases). This TCR derives from a woman over 75 with acute or convalescent COVID-19. The sample comprised peripheral blood. In DNA, the CDR3 is TGTGCCAGCAGTCTCCCCGGGGGAACCTACGGGCAGTACTTC. Translating it yields CASSLPGGTYGQYF.